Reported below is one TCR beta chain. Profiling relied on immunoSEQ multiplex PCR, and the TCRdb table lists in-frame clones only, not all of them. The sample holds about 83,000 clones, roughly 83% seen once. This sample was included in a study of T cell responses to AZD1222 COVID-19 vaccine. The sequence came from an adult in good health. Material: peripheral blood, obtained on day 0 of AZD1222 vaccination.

CDR3 sequence: CASSPWRGSDEQYF. The CDR3 DNA reads as TGTGCCAGCTCACCTTGGCGGGGCAGCGACGAGCAGTACTTC. The gene calls are TRBV18 and TRBJ2-7, with a tentative D call TRBD2 (6 bases). Trimming removed 3 bases from V and 5 bases from J, with 14 bases in between. The CDR3 covers 14 residues. Germline CDR1 KGHSH, CDR2 LQKENI.